This T cell receptor beta chain is from a study of blood T cell repertoires in COVID-19. Overall study context: The United States, Italy and Spain were the sources of the acute and convalescent COVID-19 samples. T cells, B-cell-depleted T cells, or PBMCs supplied cDNA or gDNA.

Between the trimmed V and J ends, which lost 7 bases and 6 bases, there was a span of 19 bases. This CDR3 comprises 14 residues. Germline values: CDR1 MDHEN, CDR2 SYDVKM. Sequenced by immunoSEQ multiplex PCR; TCRdb stores in-frame clones only, minus some. The table has some 150,000 clones, around 80% seen once; the top ten hold 5% to 7.5%. This chain joins TRBV28 and TRBJ2-7; D is possibly TRBD1 (5 bases). Sequencing was carried out using peripheral blood. The receptor comes from a human donor in a cohort sampled during active COVID-19. CDR3 DNA: TGTGCCAGCACAAGGCAGGGAAACAGAGCCGAGCAGTACTTC. This encodes CASTRQGNRAEQYF.